What follows describes a single TCR beta chain. The entry originates in a study of blood T cell repertoires in COVID-19. Overall study context: PBMCs, B-cell-depleted T cells, or T cells provided the cDNA or gDNA that made up the material.

Germline V gene lookup returns CDR1 GTSNPN and CDR2 SVGIG (reference sequence). This CDR3 spans 18 amino acids. V lost 0 bases to trimming and J lost 0 bases; unmatched junction nucleotides: 11. The protocol was immunoSEQ multiplex PCR, while the TCRdb copy is restricted to in-frame clones and leaves out a portion. The sample includes about 170,000 clones, around 84% of them seen just once. The chain is built from TRBV30 and TRBJ2-1, with 7 positions matching TRBD2. Material: peripheral blood. The TCR sequence derives from a woman aged 70-85 years with COVID-19, enrolled during active disease. CDR3 protein: CAWSVRGGRYGSYNEQFF. For the CDR3, the DNA is TGTGCCTGGAGTGTAAGGGGCGGGAGATATGGCTCCTACAATGAGCAGTTCTTC.